This T cell receptor (beta chain) was captured by sequencing in a study of T cell repertoires in cytomegalovirus infection. The overall study: Public TCR beta signature analysis indicated the presence of both CMV infection and matching HLA type.

Study-wide results and caveats: CMV-specific TCR beta clonotypes restricted by HLA-C dominated the ex vivo response.

TCRdb called the reads again in MiXCR, with one record for every CDR3 protein. This table holds 600,000 to 800,000 distinct CDR3 sequences, more than 20% found once. The length of the CDR3 is 15 residues. Trimming took 8 bases from V and 0 from J, leaving 14 bases between them. This clonotype was counted only a few times. As yet, its antigen is unknown. The receptor comes from a human donor in good health (CMV status not recorded). Some clones in this sample may be carry-over from other donors' samples. V is TRBV12-3 or TRBV12-4 and J is TRBJ1-5; D is perhaps TRBD1 (5 bases). The specimen sequenced was CD8+ T cells from PBMCs. This CDR3 is CASSGGSYSNQPQHF. The CDR3 bases are TGTGCCAGCTCGGGGGGATCTTATAGCAATCAGCCCCAGCATTTT.